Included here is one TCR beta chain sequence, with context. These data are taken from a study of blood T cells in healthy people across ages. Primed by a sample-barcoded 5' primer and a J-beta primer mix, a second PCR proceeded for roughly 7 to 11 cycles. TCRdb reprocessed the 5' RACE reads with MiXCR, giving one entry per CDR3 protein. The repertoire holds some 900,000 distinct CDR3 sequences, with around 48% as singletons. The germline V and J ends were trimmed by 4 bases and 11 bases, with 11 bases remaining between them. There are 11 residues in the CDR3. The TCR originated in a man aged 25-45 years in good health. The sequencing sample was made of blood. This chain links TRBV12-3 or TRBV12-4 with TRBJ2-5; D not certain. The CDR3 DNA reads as TGTGCCAGCAGTTCAAGGACGAGGCAGTACTTC. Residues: CASSSRTRQYF.